The rows below give T cell receptor beta chains drawn from one sample of a study of blood T cell repertoires in COVID-19. Sequencing was performed with immunoSEQ multiplex PCR; in TCRdb, only in-frame clones are kept and a portion is missing. This table holds fewer than 250,000 clones, around four fifths found once. The specimen was peripheral blood. Receptors originate from a man over 45 with acute or convalescent COVID-19. The CDR3 runs from the conserved cysteine through the conserved F or W. A D gene is named only where the DNA matches it firmly. The size field is filled for only some rows; it gives once, few, many or a size class.

clone size,J gene,D gene,V gene,CDR3 protein,CDR3 DNA
.,TRBJ2-7,TRBD1,TRBV30,CAWTWTGGPYEQYF,TGTGCCTGGACTTGGACAGGGGGCCCCTACGAGCAGTACTTC
once,TRBJ2-5,TRBD1,TRBV6-5,CASSYSGGAGQETQYF,TGTGCCAGCAGCTACTCAGGGGGCGCAGGTCAAGAGACCCAGTACTTC
.,TRBJ2-1,TRBD2,TRBV11-2,CASSRDYSYNEQFF,TGTGCCAGCAGCCGGGACTATTCCTACAATGAGCAGTTCTTC
.,TRBJ2-7,.,TRBV5-6,CASSLWGPRNEQYF,TGTGCCAGCAGCTTGTGGGGGCCAAGGAACGAGCAGTACTTC
.,TRBJ2-2,TRBD2,TRBV27,CASRPLAVNTGELFF,TGTGCCAGCAGACCCCTAGCGGTGAACACCGGGGAGCTGTTTTTT
.,TRBJ2-2,.,TRBV6-5,CASKPGWSTGELFF,TGTGCCAGCAAACCGGGGTGGAGCACCGGGGAGCTGTTTTTT
.,TRBJ1-5,.,TRBV5-1,CASSLDRENQPQHF,TGCGCCAGCAGCTTGGACAGGGAAAATCAGCCCCAGCATTTT
.,TRBJ2-3,.,TRBV11-2,CASSRLWSSTDTQYF,TGTGCCAGCAGCCGACTCTGGAGTAGCACAGATACGCAGTATTTT
few,TRBJ2-7,.,TRBV7-2,CASSLDAGGSYEQYF,TGTGCCAGCAGCTTAGACGCCGGTGGCTCCTACGAGCAGTACTTC
.,TRBJ2-2,.,TRBV13,CASRDQGPGELFF,TGTGCCAGCAGGGATCAGGGTCCCGGGGAGCTGTTTTTT
.,TRBJ1-1,.,TRBV30,CAWSEGGVEAFF,TGTGCCTGGAGTGAGGGGGGGGTTGAAGCTTTCTTT
once,TRBJ2-7,TRBD1,TRBV7-6,CASSLIGTGGGSEQYF,TGTGCCAGCAGCTTAATAGGGACAGGGGGCGGGAGCGAGCAGTACTTC
.,TRBJ2-2,TRBD2,TRBV11-3,CASSPMGLAGYVTGELFF,TGTGCCAGCAGCCCGATGGGTCTAGCGGGATACGTCACCGGGGAGCTGTTTTTT
.,TRBJ2-1,.,TRBV20-1,CRAGDYNEQFF,TGCCGGGCAGGGGACTACAATGAGCAGTTCTTC
.,TRBJ1-5,.,TRBV2,CASSGQDQPQHF,TGTGCCAGCAGTGGACAGGATCAGCCCCAGCATTTT
.,TRBJ2-1,TRBD1,TRBV11-2,CASSLGQGLYNEQFF,TGTGCCAGCAGCTTGGGACAGGGATTATACAATGAGCAGTTCTTC
.,TRBJ2-7,TRBD1,TRBV5-1,CASSLAGTASYEQYF,TGCGCCAGCAGCTTGGCAGGGACAGCCTCCTACGAGCAGTACTTC
few,TRBJ2-7,TRBD2,TRBV29-1,CSVGLVNSYEQYF,TGCAGCGTGGGACTAGTAAACTCCTACGAGCAGTACTTC
.,TRBJ2-2,.,TRBV6-6,CASSYGGGGELFF,TGTGCCAGCAGTTACGGGGGAGGCGGGGAGCTGTTTTTT
.,TRBJ2-1,.,TRBV12-3/TRBV12-4,CASSFTDNEQFF,TGTGCCAGCAGTTTTACAGACAATGAGCAGTTCTTC
many,TRBJ2-7,.,TRBV29-1,CSVVYHRDQYEQYF,TGCAGCGTTGTATACCACAGGGACCAGTACGAGCAGTACTTC
.,TRBJ2-1,TRBD1,TRBV5-6,CASSKDRGYVNEQFF,TGTGCCAGCAGCAAGGACAGGGGATACGTCAATGAGCAGTTCTTC
.,TRBJ1-1,.,TRBV18,CASSPSSAFQEAFF,TGTGCCAGCTCACCCTCCAGCGCCTTCCAGGAAGCTTTCTTT
.,TRBJ1-4,TRBD1,TRBV5-1,CASSWGQGEEKLFF,TGCGCCAGCAGCTGGGGACAGGGTGAGGAAAAACTGTTTTTT
once,TRBJ1-5,.,TRBV30,CAWSVMSGGNQPQHF,TGTGCCTGGAGTGTTATGTCAGGGGGCAATCAGCCCCAGCATTTT
.,TRBJ1-1,.,TRBV30,CAWSPKPLMSTEAFF,TGTGCCTGGAGCCCGAAACCCCTGATGAGCACTGAAGCTTTCTTT
.,TRBJ1-4,.,TRBV7-9,CASSLVRTLADFANEKLFF,TGTGCCAGCAGCTTAGTCCGGACACTGGCTGATTTTGCTAATGAAAAACTGTTTTTT
.,TRBJ2-3,.,TRBV25-1,CASSENSGTAPGTDTQYF,TGTGCCAGCAGTGAAAATTCCGGGACTGCCCCTGGCACAGATACGCAGTATTTT
.,TRBJ1-4,TRBD1,TRBV3-1/TRBV3-2,CASSQETGGSPGWEKLFF,TGTGCCAGCAGCCAGGAAACAGGGGGCAGTCCCGGGTGGGAAAAACTGTTTTTT
.,TRBJ1-1,.,TRBV5-6,CASSLTGRAFF,TGTGCCAGCAGCTTGACAGGGAGAGCTTTCTTT
.,TRBJ2-3,TRBD2,TRBV5-4,CASSLVSAGENTQYF,TGTGCCAGCAGCTTGGTATCCGCGGGGGAAAATACGCAGTATTTT
.,TRBJ1-5,.,TRBV9,CASSSGNYQPQHF,TGTGCCAGCAGCTCCGGGAATTATCAGCCCCAGCATTTT
.,TRBJ2-7,.,TRBV2,CASSEYRPSYEQYF,TGTGCCAGCAGTGAGTACAGGCCATCCTACGAGCAGTACTTC
.,TRBJ2-5,.,TRBV15,CATSRGLGAIKETQYF,TGTGCCACCAGCAGAGGGTTAGGGGCGATAAAAGAGACCCAGTACTTC
.,TRBJ1-1,TRBD1,TRBV5-1,CASSLGVFRGQGKNTEAFF,TGCGCCAGCAGCTTGGGAGTATTTAGAGGACAGGGGAAGAACACTGAAGCTTTCTTT
.,TRBJ2-3,.,TRBV29-1,CSVYLTDTQYF,TGCAGCGTTTATCTCACAGATACGCAGTATTTT
.,TRBJ2-2,TRBD2,TRBV28,CASSNSGIKAGELFF,TGTGCCAGCAGTAATAGCGGGATTAAGGCCGGGGAGCTGTTTTTT
.,TRBJ1-2,.,TRBV3-1/TRBV3-2,CASSQEWGRRNYGYTF,TGTGCCAGCAGCCAAGAGTGGGGAAGGAGGAACTATGGCTACACCTTC
.,TRBJ1-5,.,TRBV12-5,CASGLDYQPQHF,TGTGCTAGTGGTTTGGACTATCAGCCCCAGCATTTT
.,TRBJ2-7,TRBD1,TRBV24-1,CATGTTGQGTYEQYF,TGTGCCACCGGGACCACGGGACAGGGGACCTACGAGCAGTACTTC
few,TRBJ2-7,TRBD2,TRBV19,CASSIEREGGHEQYF,TGTGCCAGTAGTATTGAGCGGGAGGGAGGGCACGAGCAGTACTTC
.,TRBJ2-1,TRBD2,TRBV5-1,CASSLAVSAGGRNEQFF,TGCGCCAGCAGCTTGGCCGTCTCAGCGGGGGGGCGGAATGAGCAGTTCTTC
.,TRBJ1-4,.,TRBV30,CAWGTSGPGVFF,TGTGCCTGGGGCACCTCCGGGCCAGGGGTGTTTTTT
.,TRBJ2-7,TRBD1,TRBV11-3,CASSKPGQGYEQYF,TGTGCCAGCAGCAAACCGGGACAGGGCTACGAGCAGTACTTC
.,TRBJ2-1,TRBD2,TRBV10-2,CASSGLAGGPNEQFF,TGCGCCAGCAGTGGACTAGCGGGAGGGCCCAATGAGCAGTTCTTC
.,TRBJ2-7,TRBD1,TRBV27,CASSLGQGAYEQYF,TGTGCCAGCAGTTTGGGGCAGGGGGCCTACGAGCAGTACTTC
.,TRBJ1-2,.,TRBV6-1,CASSGIHRQREGANYGYTF,TGTGCCAGCAGTGGGATCCACCGCCAGAGGGAGGGGGCTAACTATGGCTACACCTTC
once,TRBJ2-7,TRBD1,TRBV6-1,CASSEWTGGFYEQYF,TGTGCCAGCAGTGAATGGACAGGGGGTTTTTACGAGCAGTACTTC
.,TRBJ1-1,.,TRBV10-3,CATSGNRETEAFF,TGTGCCACTTCGGGAAACCGGGAGACTGAAGCTTTCTTT
.,TRBJ2-3,TRBD1,TRBV2,CASSPGTGTDTQYF,TGTGCCAGCAGTCCTGGGACAGGCACAGATACGCAGTATTTT
.,TRBJ1-2,TRBD1,TRBV18,CASSPRQGDGYTF,TGTGCCAGCTCACCACGTCAGGGGGATGGCTACACCTTC
.,TRBJ1-1,.,TRBV6-5,CASGRVANTEAFF,TGTGCCAGCGGCAGGGTAGCGAACACTGAAGCTTTCTTT
.,TRBJ1-2,.,TRBV10-2,CASSEVGGDYGYTF,TGCGCCAGCAGTGAGGTTGGGGGGGACTATGGCTACACCTTC